One and the same sample provided the 20 T cell receptor beta chains below, sequenced in a study of OX40 agonist ivuxolimab in advanced cancers. TCRdb keeps only in-frame clones here, not all; method: immunoSEQ multiplex PCR. Of roughly 11,000 clones listed, about 86% are singletons. Here the sequenced sample was CD4+ or CD8+ T cells sorted from blood, taken in a trial of the OX40 agonist ivuxolimab. These receptors were obtained from an adult with an advanced solid tumor such as melanoma, head and neck, liver or kidney cancer.

By sample fraction, this clone is large. This CDR3 is CASSSGTGANEQFF. CDR3 nucleotides: TGTGCCAGCAGTTCTGGGACAGGGGCAAATGAGCAGTTCTTC. The chain has TRBV6-5 and TRBJ2-1; 10 nucleotides match TRBD1. The CDR3 totals 14 residues. Germline trimming cut 4 bases from V and 7 bases from J; bases unmatched to any gene: 4. The V gene's germline CDR1 is MNHEY and CDR2 SVGAGI.

Judged by abundance, this clone is medium-sized (0.01 to 0.1%). The chain uses TRBV28 and TRBJ2-7; a weak D match, TRBD2 (6 bases). The V gene lost 5 bases and the J gene lost 5 bases, with 16 bases spanning the gap. CDR3 size: 14 residues. CDR1 is MDHEN and CDR2 is SYDVKM in the germline V gene. The CDR3 nucleotides are TGTGCCAGCAGTCGATTGGAGGGGACCCACGAGCAGTACTTC. Translating it yields CASSRLEGTHEQYF.

The sample holds one count of this clone. The rearrangement links TRBV6-5 to TRBJ2-7, with 10 nucleotides matching TRBD2. The trim removed 0 bases at V and 6 bases at J, leaving 5 bases unmatched. This CDR3 spans 15 amino acids. The germline CDR1 and CDR2 sequences are MNHEY and SVGAGI. The CDR3 DNA is TGTGCCAGCAGTTACTCGGCTAGCGGGAGCCTCGAGCAGTACTTC. It is translated as CASSYSASGSLEQYF.

V gene TRBV7-8 combines with J gene TRBJ2-5; D is uncertain. The CDR3 sequence is 15 residues long. Germline V gives CDR1 SGHVS, CDR2 FQNEAQ. The V gene lost 1 base and the J gene lost 4 bases, with 13 bases spanning the gap. The CDR3 here is CASSLVGGIGETQYF. The CDR3, as DNA: TGTGCCAGCAGCTTAGTTGGTGGGATCGGAGAGACCCAGTACTTC.

The chain has TRBV13 and TRBJ2-1; 11 bases align to TRBD2. The CDR3 has 16 amino acids. Germline-derived CDR1 and CDR2 are PRHDT and FYEKMQ (reference sequence). The junction had 12 bases not matched to a gene; V was cut back by 7 bases and J by 7 bases. The CDR3 spells CASITLAGGPWNEQFF. In DNA, the CDR3 is TGTGCCAGCATCACTTTAGCGGGAGGGCCTTGGAATGAGCAGTTCTTC.

V gene TRBV7-8 combines with J gene TRBJ2-1, with 7 bases lining up with TRBD2. The CDR3 has 14 amino acids. Looked up from germline, CDR1 is SGHVS and CDR2 is FQNEAQ. J was trimmed by 1 base and V by 6 bases; bases with no gene match: 3. The CDR3 DNA reads TGTGCCAGCAGTCGGGAGGAATCCTACAATGAGCAGTTCTTC. Its protein is CASSREESYNEQFF.

The gene calls are TRBV4-3 and TRBJ2-3; either TRBD1 or TRBD2 may fit D (5 bases each). V lost 3 bases and J lost 3, with 7 bases in between. CDR1 and CDR2 from the germline V gene are LGHNA and YSLEER. This CDR3 is built from 13 residues. Here the CDR3 DNA reads TGCGCCAGCAGCCAGGGGGTAACAGATACGCAGTATTTT. This translates into CASSQGVTDTQYF.

CDR3 sequence: CASSVGASGSSYNEQFF. In DNA form, the CDR3 reads TGTGCCAGCAGCGTAGGAGCTAGCGGGAGCTCCTACAATGAGCAGTTCTTC. This chain uses TRBV9 with TRBJ2-1; 10 nucleotides align to TRBD2. V lost 0 bases, J lost 0 bases, and 3 bases stayed unmatched. The CDR3 has 17 amino acids. Germline V gene data show CDR1 as SGDLS and CDR2 as YYNGEE.

The chain recombines TRBV5-1 with TRBJ2-7; TRBD2 agrees at 7 bases. There are 14 residues in the CDR3. V shed 1 base, J shed 1 base, and the junction held 2 bases outside the gene matches. The germline CDR1 and CDR2 sequences are SGHRS and YFSETQ. The CDR3 coding sequence is TGCGCCAGCAGCTTGTCCGGGGGGTCCTACGAGCAGTACTTC. It yields the protein CASSLSGGSYEQYF.

The chain links TRBV10-3 to TRBJ2-1, with TRBD2 as a possible D gene (6 bases). Germline CDR1 reads ENHRY; CDR2 reads SYGVKD. V dropped 10 bases and J dropped 3 bases, with 13 bases sitting between them. The CDR3 length is 13 residues. DNA of the CDR3: TGTGCCACCTTAGCGGAAAGCTACAATGAGCAGTTCTTC. Its protein is CATLAESYNEQFF.

This clone has a single count. V usage is TRBV5-1 and J usage is TRBJ2-3, with D perhaps matching TRBD2 (6 bases). The V end was cut by 4 bases, the J end by 4 bases, with 22 bases between. This CDR3 region has 17 residues. Germline loops: CDR1 SGHRS, CDR2 YFSETQ. The CDR3 here is CASSDPMGEERADTQYF. The CDR3 region has the DNA TGCGCCAGCAGCGACCCGATGGGGGAGGAACGGGCAGATACGCAGTATTTT.

V is TRBV4-1 and J is TRBJ2-5; 12 bases map to TRBD2. With 5 bases clipped from V and 5 bases from J, the junction kept 9 bases outside the gene matches. Germline CDR1 and CDR2: MGHRA and YSYEKL. This CDR3 is built from 16 residues. In DNA, the CDR3 is TGCGCCAGCAGCAAGACTAGCGGGGGTACGGTGGAGACCCAGTACTTC. The encoded protein is CASSKTSGGTVETQYF.

J is TRBJ1-3 and V is TRBV9; the D is unclear. Deletions cut 2 bases from V and 6 bases from J, with 15 bases between. CDR3 length: 15 residues. Germline lookup yields CDR1 SGDLS and CDR2 YYNGEE. This CDR3 is CASSVGGGLENTIYF. The CDR3, as DNA: TGTGCCAGCAGCGTGGGCGGAGGGCTCGAAAACACCATATATTTT.

The rearrangement links TRBV7-9 to TRBJ2-7; the match to TRBD2 covers 12 bases. The germline V gene has CDR1 SEHNR and CDR2 FQNEAQ (reference sequence). The ends lost 3 bases at V and 3 bases at J; junction bases unmatched: 0. This CDR3 contains 14 residues. The CDR3, as DNA: TGTGCCAGCAGCTTGACTAGCGGGAGCTACGAGCAGTACTTC. Translated: CASSLTSGSYEQYF.

This sequence joins TRBV28 and TRBJ2-7; 8 positions agree with TRBD2. Germline-derived CDR1 and CDR2 are MDHEN and SYDVKM. Unmatched junction bases numbered 3, after V lost 8 bases and J lost 0 bases. This CDR3 has 13 amino acids. In DNA form, the CDR3 reads TGTGCCAGCTTCAGCGGGAGCTCCTACGAGCAGTACTTC. It codes for CASFSGSSYEQYF. The entire variable domain, with the rest obtained from reference TRBV28 and TRBJ2-7, is as follows: DVKVTQSSRYLVKRTGEKVFLECVQDMDHENMFWYRQDPGLGLRLIYFSYDVKMKEKGDIPEGYSVSREKKERFSLILESASTNQTSMYLCASFSGSSYEQYFGPGTRLTVT.

V and J are TRBV5-4 and TRBJ2-7, with unresolved D. V was shortened by 0 bases and J by 5 bases, with 12 bases between the two germline ends. The germline V gene has CDR1 SGHNT and CDR2 YYREEE (reference sequence). There are 14 residues in the CDR3. This chain's CDR3 is CASSLGPGSDEQYF. The DNA for the CDR3 is TGTGCCAGCAGCTTGGGGCCGGGTTCGGACGAGCAGTACTTC. Looking up the rest from reference TRBV5-4 and TRBJ2-7 gives the full variable domain: ETGVTQSPTHLIKTRGQQVTLRCSSQSGHNTVSWYQQALGQGPQFIFQYYREEENGRGNFPPRFSGLQFPNYSSELNVNALELDDSALYLCASSLGPGSDEQYFGPGTRLTVT.

Regarding this clone: A junction boundary mismatches the germline segment, possibly from a read error. This chain joins TRBV9 and TRBJ2-6; D not resolved. CDR3 length: 17 amino acids. The germline gives CDR1 SGDLS, CDR2 YYNGEE. This CDR3 reads CASRQVSQTKSGQRPDF. The CDR3 DNA sequence: TGTGCCAGCCGTCAGGTGTCTCAAACAAAGTCGGGCCAACGTCCTGATTTC.

CDR3 nucleotides: TGTGCCAGTAGTTCCATAGCGGGGGCCCGCACAGATACGCAGTATTTT. Translated, it gives CASSSIAGARTDTQYF. The rearrangement joins TRBV19 to TRBJ2-3; 9 nucleotides match TRBD2. The CDR3 length is 16 residues. The V segment lost 5 bases and the J segment 1 base; nucleotides outside the gene matches: 7. Germline-derived CDR1 and CDR2 are LNHDA and SQIVND (reference sequence).

V is TRBV7-9 and J is TRBJ2-3; TRBD2 matches 10 bases. The CDR3 loop spans 16 amino acids. V dropped 5 bases and J dropped 2; count of bases not matched to a gene: 7. From germline, CDR1 is SEHNR and CDR2 FQNEAQ (reference sequence). As DNA, the CDR3 is TGTGCCAGCAGCCCCACACTAGCGGGGATCACAGATACGCAGTATTTT. Its translation: CASSPTLAGITDTQYF. Looking up the rest from reference TRBV7-9 and TRBJ2-3 gives the full variable domain: DTGVSQNPRHKITKRGQNVTFRCDPISEHNRLYWYRQTLGQGPEFLTYFQNEAQLEKSRLLSDRFSAERPKGSFSTLEIQRTEQGDSAMYLCASSPTLAGITDTQYFGPGTRLTVL.

This clone was seen only once. This chain connects TRBV4-2 to TRBJ2-2, with 11 bases lining up with TRBD2. The CDR3 length is 15 residues. The germline CDR1 and CDR2 sequences are LGHNA and YNFKEQ. Unmatched junction bases numbered 5, after V lost 5 bases and J lost 6 bases. CDR3 nucleotide sequence: TGTGCCAGCAGCTATAGCGGGGGGGCGGCCGGGGAGCTGTTTTTT. Translating it yields CASSYSGGAAGELFF.